The 14 T cell receptor beta chains reported below all come from one sample, sequenced in a study of blood T cell repertoires in COVID-19. Sequencing was performed with immunoSEQ multiplex PCR; in TCRdb, only in-frame clones are kept and a portion is missing. Of more than 75,000 clones listed, about 83% are singletons. Sequences were obtained from peripheral blood. The receptors were sampled from a woman in her seventies with acute or convalescent COVID-19.

The J gene is TRBJ1-1, the V gene TRBV3-1 (or the pseudogene TRBV3-2); tentatively, D is TRBD1 (5 bases). The length of the CDR3 is 14 residues. Germline lookup yields CDR1 LGHDT and CDR2 YNNKEL (reference sequence). V was cut by 6 bases and J by 1 base, with 12 bases left in between. The CDR3 region has the DNA TGTGCCAGCAGGATGACAGACCGGAACACTGAAGCTTTCTTT. Amino acids: CASRMTDRNTEAFF.

The chain joins TRBV3-1 (or the pseudogene TRBV3-2) to TRBJ1-2; D gene ambiguous. Trimming stripped 4 bases from V and 6 bases from J, with 15 bases between. CDR1 LGHDT and CDR2 YNNKEL come from the germline V gene (reference sequence). There are 14 residues in the CDR3. The CDR3 DNA sequence: TGTGCCAGCAGCCGGCAGTCACCGAGGGATGGCTACACCTTC. Protein sequence: CASSRQSPRDGYTF.

The J gene is TRBJ2-7, the V gene TRBV28; TRBD1 aligns across 12 bases. CDR1 and CDR2 from the germline V gene are MDHEN and SYDVKM. Unmatched junction bases numbered 5, after V lost 6 bases and J lost 2 bases. The CDR3 runs 15 residues. DNA for the CDR3: TGTGCCAGCAGGCGGGACAGGGGGCCGACCTACGAGCAGTACGTC. Encoded protein: CASRRDRGPTYEQYV.

The rearrangement joins TRBV5-1 to TRBJ2-3; 8 nucleotides line up with TRBD2. Germline CDR1 reads SGHRS; CDR2 reads YFSETQ. The CDR3 has 17 residues. The V segment lost 2 bases and the J segment 3 bases; nucleotides outside the gene matches: 11. CDR3 amino acids: CASSFAGGAGETDTQYF. CDR3 DNA sequence: TGCGCCAGCAGCTTCGCGGGAGGAGCGGGGGAGACAGATACGCAGTATTTT.

The genes are TRBV5-1 and TRBJ1-1, with 8 positions matching TRBD1. Looked up from germline, CDR1 is SGHRS and CDR2 is YFSETQ. V lost 0 bases and J lost 0; bases outside the gene matches: 7. This CDR3 spans 17 amino acids. CDR3 residues: CASSLDYRGALNTEAFF. Here the CDR3 DNA reads TGCGCCAGCAGCTTGGATTACAGGGGGGCCCTGAACACTGAAGCTTTCTTT.

The chain employs TRBV7-2 and TRBJ2-5; TRBD2 matches 7 bases. This CDR3 spans 15 amino acids. The germline gives CDR1 SGHTA, CDR2 FQGNSA. J was trimmed by 4 bases and V by 5 bases; bases with no gene match: 10. CDR3 sequence reads: CASSLGTTVRETQYF. DNA of the CDR3: TGTGCCAGCAGCCTCGGGACTACCGTCAGAGAGACCCAGTACTTC.

J is TRBJ2-1 and V is TRBV28; TRBD1 aligns across 7 bases. CDR1 MDHEN and CDR2 SYDVKM come from the germline V gene. The ends lost 4 bases at V and 6 bases at J; junction bases unmatched: 9. The CDR3 is 15 amino acids. The CDR3 DNA is TGTGCCAGCAGTTCAAACATCGGACAGGCCAATGAGCAGTTCTTC. Protein product: CASSSNIGQANEQFF.

CDR3 sequence: CATSDAGGPPASSYNEQFF. The CDR3 region has the DNA TGTGCCACCAGTGATGCGGGAGGGCCCCCCGCCAGCTCCTACAATGAGCAGTTCTTC. This chain uses TRBV24-1 with TRBJ2-1; 9 bases are a match to TRBD2. CDR3 length: 19 residues. V trimming: 3 bases; J trimming: 0 bases; junction bases outside the gene matches: 11. The germline CDR1 and CDR2 sequences are KGHDR and SFDVKD.

The chain carries TRBV28 and TRBJ1-6, with D unclear. This CDR3 has 15 residues. V lost 7 bases to trimming and J lost 10 bases, with 20 bases between them. Germline V gives CDR1 MDHEN, CDR2 SYDVKM. CDR3 amino acids: CASNLDVWAQSPLHF. In DNA form, the CDR3 reads TGTGCCAGCAACCTCGACGTTTGGGCTCAGTCACCCCTCCACTTT.

The V and J genes are TRBV28 and TRBJ2-3; 8 bases fit TRBD1. The V gene's germline CDR1 is MDHEN and CDR2 SYDVKM. This CDR3 has 14 amino acids. V shed 6 bases, J shed 7 bases, and the junction held 9 bases outside the gene matches. The CDR3 coding sequence is TGTGCCAGCAGAGGGACAGGCGGAGGGTATACGCAGTATTTT. Translation: CASRGTGGGYTQYF.

The chain has TRBV7-2 and TRBJ2-1; 7 nucleotides match TRBD2. The CDR3 contains 17 residues. V shed 5 bases, J shed 3 bases, and the junction held 13 bases outside the gene matches. Germline V gene sequence: CDR1 SGHTA, CDR2 FQGNSA. In DNA, the CDR3 is TGTGCCAGCAGCGGGGAAATTGGTCTAGCGGACTACAATGAGCAGTTCTTC. This encodes CASSGEIGLADYNEQFF.

V is TRBV6-6 and J is TRBJ2-7; TRBD1 aligns across 8 bases. CDR3 length: 15 residues. Germline CDR1 MNHNY, CDR2 SVGAGI (reference sequence). The J segment lost 6 bases and the V segment lost 7 bases, leaving 14 bases of the junction unmatched. The CDR3 here is CASTPGQGGRGEQYV. CDR3 coding DNA: TGTGCCAGCACCCCTGGACAGGGTGGGAGAGGCGAGCAGTACGTC.

This chain connects TRBV9 to TRBJ1-6; no firm D call. Germline-derived CDR1 and CDR2 are SGDLS and YYNGEE. The CDR3 has 13 residues. Trimming stripped 10 bases from V and 7 bases from J, with 15 bases between. CDR3 in amino acids: CAGLLLANSPLHF. CDR3 DNA sequence: TGTGCCGGACTTCTCTTGGCCAATTCACCCCTCCACTTT.

The chain combines TRBV19 with TRBJ2-1, with D tentatively TRBD2 (5 bases). Germline V gene lookup returns CDR1 LNHDA and CDR2 SQIVND (reference sequence). The CDR3 is 13 amino acids. The V end lost 1 base, the J end lost 5 bases, and 6 bases lay between the germline ends. Here the CDR3 DNA reads TGTGCCAGTAGTATAGCTAGCAACAATGAGCAGTTCTTC. Protein sequence: CASSIASNNEQFF.